This TCR beta chain was identified during a study of shared clonotypes between healthy human individuals. Note on this clone: Its antigen is unidentified.

Sequencing used immunoSEQ multiplex PCR; TCRdb keeps in-frame clones, though not all of them. The sample carries millions of clones, 90% to 95% recorded once. The germline V gene encodes CDR1 KGHSH and CDR2 LQKENI. The length of the CDR3 is 16 residues. The germline V and J ends were trimmed by 0 bases and 2 bases, with 12 bases remaining between them. The CD4+ fraction was divided into a CD45RA+ naive subset and a CD45RA-negative memory subset. Study-level points and caveats: Memory subsets had estimated richness that was generally smaller than that of naive subsets. It was the non-shared clonotypes that had lower generation probabilities than clonotypes shared by all four donors.

This receptor was taken from a man in his late teens or twenties in good health. V is TRBV18 and J is TRBJ2-3, with D maybe TRBD1 (5 bases). Sequencing input: naive CD4+ T cells sorted from blood. The subset here: CD45RA+ positively selected. The CDR3 is CASSPPMGQLTDTQYF. CDR3 coding DNA: TGTGCCAGCTCACCACCGATGGGGCAGCTCACAGATACGCAGTATTTT. The whole variable domain, remainder taken from reference TRBV18 and TRBJ2-3, is NAGVMQNPRHLVRRRGQEARLRCSPMKGHSHVYWYRQLPEEGLKFMVYLQKENIIDESGMPKERFSAEFPKEGPSILRIQQVVRGDSAAYFCASSPPMGQLTDTQYFGPGTRLTVL.